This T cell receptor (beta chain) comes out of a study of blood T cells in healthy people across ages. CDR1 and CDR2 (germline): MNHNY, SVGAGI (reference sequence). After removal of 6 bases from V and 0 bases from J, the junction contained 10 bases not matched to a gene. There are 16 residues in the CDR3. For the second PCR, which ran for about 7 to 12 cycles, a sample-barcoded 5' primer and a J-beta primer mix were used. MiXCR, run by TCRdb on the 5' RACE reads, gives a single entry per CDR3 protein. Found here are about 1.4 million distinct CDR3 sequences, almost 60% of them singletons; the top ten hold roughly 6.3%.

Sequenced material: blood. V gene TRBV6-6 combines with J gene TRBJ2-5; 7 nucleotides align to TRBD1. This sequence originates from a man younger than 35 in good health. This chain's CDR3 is CASRLKDRIDQETQYF. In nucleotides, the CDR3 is TGTGCCAGCAGGCTTAAGGACAGGATTGACCAAGAGACCCAGTACTTC.